These 13 T cell receptor beta chains were sequenced from one sample in a study of cytomegalovirus exposure and HLA in healthy donors. Some clones are missing from TCRdb's copy, which holds only in-frame ones; the method was immunoSEQ multiplex PCR. This table holds over 150,000 clones, roughly nine tenths found once. The sequenced material came from PBMCs. The receptors were gathered from a woman aged 18-29 years in good health and CMV-seropositive.

This clone appeared a single time. The chain uses TRBV5-1 and TRBJ1-1; TRBD1 matches at 7 bases. Trimming removed 5 bases from V and 2 bases from J; junction bases left unmatched: 12. Looked up from germline, CDR1 is SGHRS and CDR2 is YFSETQ. This CDR3 has 16 amino acids. CDR3 coding DNA: TGCGCCAGCAGGGCTGAACCGGGACAGAGAAACACTGAAGCTTTCTTT. As protein: CASRAEPGQRNTEAFF.

The V call is TRBV11-2, the J call TRBJ1-5; 10 bases are shared with TRBD1. CDR3 length equals 18 residues. Per the germline V gene, CDR1 is SGHAT and CDR2 is FQNNGV. The V segment lost 5 bases and the J segment 2 bases; nucleotides outside the gene matches: 12. CDR3 amino acids: CASSPGTGVGIGNQPQHF. The CDR3 nucleotides read TGTGCCAGCAGCCCGGGGACAGGGGTAGGGATAGGCAATCAGCCCCAGCATTTT.

This chain uses TRBV5-1 with TRBJ1-5; D is unclear. Germline-derived CDR1 and CDR2 are SGHRS and YFSETQ. This CDR3 is built from 16 residues. Trimming took 0 bases from V and 1 from J, leaving 11 bases between them. CDR3 bases: TGCGCCAGCAGCTTGGGATTCCCGAGCAGCAATCAGCCCCAGCATTTT. The encoded protein is CASSLGFPSSNQPQHF. The full variable domain, with the rest looked up from reference TRBV5-1 and TRBJ1-5, is KAGVTQTPRYLIKTRGQQVTLSCSPISGHRSVSWYQQTPGQGLQFLFEYFSETQRNKGNFPGRFSGRQFSNSRSEMNVSTLELGDSALYLCASSLGFPSSNQPQHFGDGTRLSIL.

The chain combines TRBV18 with TRBJ2-7; 7 nucleotides align to TRBD1. CDR3 length: 13 amino acids. Germline trimming cut 4 bases from V and 6 bases from J; bases unmatched to any gene: 6. Germline V gene data show CDR1 as KGHSH and CDR2 as LQKENI. Here the CDR3 reads CASSQGQEPEQYF. For the CDR3, the DNA is TGTGCCAGCTCACAAGGACAGGAGCCCGAGCAGTACTTC.

This clone was counted once. The CDR3 nucleotides are TGTGCCAGCAGCTTGTACAGGGGCACCGGGGAGCTGTTTTTT. Translation gives CASSLYRGTGELFF. The rearrangement joins TRBV5-4 to TRBJ2-2; 7 bases line up with TRBD1. CDR1 SGHNT and CDR2 YYREEE come from the germline V gene (reference sequence). J gave up 4 bases and V 1 base, and 1 base lay outside the gene matches. CDR3 length: 14 residues. Based on the CDR3 plus reference TRBV5-4 and TRBJ2-2, the full variable domain is ETGVTQSPTHLIKTRGQQVTLRCSSQSGHNTVSWYQQALGQGPQFIFQYYREEENGRGNFPPRFSGLQFPNYSSELNVNALELDDSALYLCASSLYRGTGELFFGEGSRLTVL.

The chain recombines TRBV11-2 with TRBJ2-2; D possibly corresponds to TRBD2 (6 bases). The CDR3 consists of 17 residues. V dropped 0 bases and J dropped 2 bases, with 13 bases sitting between them. Germline V gene sequence: CDR1 SGHAT, CDR2 FQNNGV. For the CDR3, the DNA is TGTGCCAGCAGCTTAGATGTGCGGGGTACTAACACCGGGGAGCTGTTTTTT. Encoded protein: CASSLDVRGTNTGELFF.

V and J are TRBV10-3 and TRBJ2-3; D is possibly TRBD1 (6 bases). The germline CDR1 and CDR2 sequences are ENHRY and SYGVKD. Trimming pared 8 bases from V and 2 bases from J, leaving 20 bases between. The CDR3 extends over 16 amino acids. The CDR3 bases are TGTGCCATCGGATCCCCGGCAGGGGCCCCCACAGATACGCAGTATTTT. It specifies CAIGSPAGAPTDTQYF.

The V and J genes are TRBV6-1 and TRBJ1-1, with 11 nucleotides matching TRBD1. V shed 8 bases, J shed 1 base, and the junction held 6 bases outside the gene matches. CDR3 size: 15 residues. CDR1 and CDR2 from the germline V gene are MNHNS and SASEGT. In DNA form, the CDR3 reads TGTGCCAGCCTTAGGGACAGGGGGTCGAACACTGAAGCTTTCTTT. It translates to CASLRDRGSNTEAFF.

The genes are TRBV11-2 and TRBJ1-5; D gene unclear. In germline, CDR1 is SGHAT, CDR2 FQNNGV. Trimming left V 5 bases short and J 6 bases short, with 11 bases between. The CDR3 runs 13 residues. The CDR3, as DNA: TGTGCCAGCAGCCACGGGTTCGCTCAGCCCCAGCATTTT. Amino acid sequence: CASSHGFAQPQHF.

The rearrangement uses TRBV7-8 and TRBJ2-7, with D possibly being TRBD2 (5 bases). CDR3 length: 11 residues. Germline CDR1 and CDR2: SGHVS and FQNEAQ. The germline V and J ends were trimmed by 5 bases and 5 bases, with 7 bases remaining between them. The CDR3 DNA is TGTGCCAGCAGCACCGGGGACGAGCAGTACTTC. Translating gives CASSTGDEQYF.

There are a few counts of this clone. The gene calls are TRBV6-1 and TRBJ2-7, with 12 bases matching TRBD1. The CDR3 runs 14 residues. The germline gives CDR1 MNHNS, CDR2 SASEGT. With 4 bases clipped from V and 7 bases from J, the junction kept 5 bases outside the gene matches. CDR3 bases: TGTGCCAGCAGTGTGGGGACAGGGGGCCGGGAGCAGTACTTC. Translated: CASSVGTGGREQYF.

The chain employs TRBV9 and TRBJ1-1; D gene ambiguous. The CDR3 sequence is 16 residues long. Germline values: CDR1 SGDLS, CDR2 YYNGEE. The V gene lost 0 bases and the J gene lost 0 bases, with 12 bases spanning the gap. In nucleotides, the CDR3 is TGTGCCAGCAGCGTAGATCCAGGCACCTTGAACACTGAAGCTTTCTTT. This codes for CASSVDPGTLNTEAFF.

This clone has only a few counts. V usage is TRBV2 and J usage is TRBJ2-1; 14 nucleotides match TRBD2. The CDR3 has 16 residues. V dropped 6 bases and J dropped 7; count of bases not matched to a gene: 8. Per germline, CDR1 SNHLY and CDR2 FYNNEI. This CDR3 reads CASRGGLAGERNEQFF. The CDR3 coding sequence is TGTGCCAGCAGGGGGGGACTAGCGGGAGAGAGGAATGAGCAGTTCTTC.